A single sample gave rise to the 27 T cell receptor beta chains below, sequenced in a study of human T cells and chemical hapten exposure. Time point noted: healthy volunteer bleed at 2 weeks. Someone pulled total RNA out of unfractionated whole blood. TCRdb reprocessed the RACE reads via MiXCR and lists one record per CDR3 protein. The repertoire has some 120,000 distinct CDR3 sequences, about 9.4% of them found once; the top ten carry about 1.8%. Sequenced sample: whole blood. The receptors derive from a male donor in good health. Some clones in this sample may be carry-over from other donors' samples.

The sample holds many counts of this clonotype. The V call is TRBV9, the J call TRBJ1-5, with a possible D match to TRBD1 (5 bases). CDR3 length equals 14 residues. Germline CDR1 SGDLS, CDR2 YYNGEE. V was shortened by 0 bases and J by 3 bases, with 7 bases between the two germline ends. The CDR3 sequence is CASSVAQDNQPQHF. The CDR3 DNA is TGTGCCAGCAGCGTAGCACAGGACAATCAGCCCCAGCATTTT.

The CDR3 nucleotides are TGTGCCAGCAGCGAATATCGGGCGAACACCGGGGAGCTGTTTTTT. As protein: CASSEYRANTGELFF. The chain employs TRBV7-2 and TRBJ2-2; D not certain. Trimming left V 5 bases short and J 0 bases short, with 10 bases between. Per germline, CDR1 SGHTA and CDR2 FQGNSA. The CDR3 spans 15 residues.

The chain has TRBV6-1 and TRBJ2-6, with D possibly TRBD1 on 6 matching bases. CDR3 length: 15 amino acids. Germline CDR1 MNHNS, CDR2 SASEGT. Trimming removed 1 base from V and 2 bases from J, with 6 bases in between. In DNA form, the CDR3 reads TGTGCCAGCAGTGAAGAGGGGGCTGGGGCCAACGTCCTGACTTTC. Protein: CASSEEGAGANVLTF.

The genes are TRBV20-1 and TRBJ2-5, with TRBD2 matching over 7 bases. Germline CDR1 and CDR2: DFQATT and SNEGSKA (reference sequence). The CDR3 has 12 amino acids. Trimming removed 6 bases from V and 2 bases from J; junction bases left unmatched: 3. CDR3: CSAFGGQETQYF. In nucleotides, the CDR3 is TGCAGTGCCTTCGGGGGGCAAGAGACCCAGTACTTC.

This clonotype was seen a handful of times. The V call is TRBV15, the J call TRBJ1-1, with unresolved D. The CDR3 sequence is 15 residues long. V lost 4 bases and J lost 1, with 13 bases in between. Germline lookup yields CDR1 LNHNV and CDR2 YYDKDF (reference sequence). The CDR3 nucleotides read TGTGCCACCAGCACAACGCCGGGATCGAACACTGAAGCTTTCTTT. Translation gives CATSTTPGSNTEAFF.

The V call is TRBV2, the J call TRBJ2-1, with D unresolved. Looked up from germline, CDR1 is SNHLY and CDR2 is FYNNEI. The CDR3 consists of 14 residues. The V end was cut by 1 base, the J end by 7 bases, with 11 bases between. CDR3 nucleotide sequence: TGTGCCAGCAGTGAAGGCCTGGTTGGAAATGAGCAGTTCTTC. Translation gives CASSEGLVGNEQFF.

The chain carries TRBV19 and TRBJ1-2, with D maybe TRBD1 (5 bases). CDR3 length: 14 residues. Deletions cut 9 bases from V and 0 bases from J, with 14 bases between. Germline CDR1 reads LNHDA; CDR2 reads SQIVND (reference sequence). CDR3 nucleotide sequence: TGTGCCAGCGCGGAGGGGACCCCTAACTATGGCTACACCTTC. Translating gives CASAEGTPNYGYTF.

This clonotype was counted between two and nine times. The rearrangement links TRBV7-2 to TRBJ2-7; D is perhaps TRBD1 or TRBD2 (5 bases each). This CDR3 is built from 15 residues. V was pared by 0 bases and J by 0 bases, with 9 bases between. Germline V lookup: CDR1 SGHTA, CDR2 FQGNSA. For the CDR3, the DNA is TGTGCCAGCAGCTTAGCGGGGGACCCCTCCTACGAGCAGTACTTC. Its protein is CASSLAGDPSYEQYF.

CDR3 bases: TGCGCCAGCAGCTGGCGGGAGGACGGCAATGAGCAGTTCTTC. Its translation: CASSWREDGNEQFF. The rearrangement uses TRBV5-1 and TRBJ2-1; TRBD2 matches 8 bases. Per the germline V gene, CDR1 is SGHRS and CDR2 is YFSETQ. J was trimmed by 6 bases and V by 3 bases; bases with no gene match: 5. The CDR3 spans 14 residues.

The table lists this clonotype with a few counts. The J gene is TRBJ1-5, the V gene TRBV20-1; 7 nucleotides align to TRBD1. Unmatched junction bases numbered 3, after V lost 1 base and J lost 6 bases. This CDR3 is 13 amino acids long. Per germline, CDR1 DFQATT and CDR2 SNEGSKA (reference sequence). As DNA, the CDR3 is TGCAGTGCTAGAGGTCACAGGGGTCAGCCCCAGCATTTT. Translation gives CSARGHRGQPQHF.

The rearrangement links TRBV12-5 to TRBJ1-1, with D perhaps TRBD1 (6 bases). This CDR3 comprises 13 residues. Per germline, CDR1 LGHNT and CDR2 FRNRAP. Trimming shortened V by 5 bases and J by 7 bases, and 14 bases separated the two germline ends. Written as DNA, the CDR3 is TGTGCTAGTGGTACGACAACAGGGTTTGAAGCTTTCTTT. Amino acid sequence: CASGTTTGFEAFF.

This clonotype has just a few counts. The CDR3 DNA is TGTGCCAGCAGCCCTGGACTAGTCACAGATACGCAGTATTTT. Translation: CASSPGLVTDTQYF. This rearrangement joins TRBV7-2 to TRBJ2-3; TRBD2 aligns across 7 bases. Per germline, CDR1 SGHTA and CDR2 FQGNSA. Trimming took 5 bases from V and 2 from J; bases not matched to a gene: 4. This CDR3 is 14 amino acids long.

This clonotype occurred a few times. The chain is built from TRBV18 and TRBJ2-2, with TRBD2 matching 8 bases. The V and J ends lost 1 base and 2 bases, in that order; junction bases with no gene match: 6. The CDR3 is made up of 17 amino acids. Germline V gives CDR1 KGHSH, CDR2 LQKENI. The CDR3 DNA is TGTGCCAGCTCACCACGGCCTAGCGGGTCTAACACCGGGGAGCTGTTTTTT. Translated: CASSPRPSGSNTGELFF.

This clonotype was recorded a few times. The chain employs TRBV7-9 and TRBJ2-3; TRBD1 matches at 9 bases. Trimming at V came to 3 bases and at J to 3 bases, leaving 7 bases not matched to a gene. This CDR3 has 16 amino acids. Germline-derived CDR1 and CDR2 are SEHNR and FQNEAQ (reference sequence). The CDR3 protein is CASSFTGQGKTDTQYF. In DNA form, the CDR3 reads TGTGCCAGCAGCTTCACAGGACAGGGGAAGACAGATACGCAGTATTTT.

The J gene is TRBJ2-5, the V gene TRBV5-6; D unclear. Germline-derived CDR1 and CDR2 are SGHDT and YYEEEE. The ends were cut back, 1 base at V and 2 bases at J, with 6 bases in the middle. CDR3 length: 13 residues. CDR3 nucleotide sequence: TGTGCCAGCAGCTTGCAGGTACAAGAGACCCAGTACTTC. Translation gives CASSLQVQETQYF.

This clonotype was counted a few times. V and J are TRBV18 and TRBJ2-7; D is unresolved. Germline V gene sequence: CDR1 KGHSH, CDR2 LQKENI. CDR3 length equals 16 residues. Trimming left V 2 bases short and J 0 bases short, with 14 bases between. CDR3 amino acids: CASSPRPGKVSYEQYF. As DNA, the CDR3 is TGTGCCAGCTCACCAAGACCCGGTAAGGTCTCCTACGAGCAGTACTTC.

V and J are TRBV7-9 and TRBJ1-2; 7 positions match TRBD1. Germline-derived CDR1 and CDR2 are SEHNR and FQNEAQ (reference sequence). Germline trimming cut 4 bases from V and 8 bases from J; bases unmatched to any gene: 4. The CDR3 extends over 12 amino acids. This CDR3 is CASSSTGIGYTF. The CDR3 nucleotides read TGTGCCAGCAGCTCGACAGGGATCGGCTACACCTTC.

This clonotype has at least ten counts. The chain uses TRBV20-1 and TRBJ2-1; TRBD2 matches at 13 bases. Trimming removed 1 base from V and 9 bases from J; junction bases left unmatched: 12. Germline V gives CDR1 DFQATT, CDR2 SNEGSKA (reference sequence). The CDR3 is 17 amino acids. CDR3 residues: CSARAELPGLAGFEQFF. DNA of the CDR3: TGCAGTGCTAGAGCCGAACTCCCGGGACTAGCGGGATTTGAGCAGTTCTTC.

In its sample, this clonotype was seen many times. V usage is TRBV3-1 and J usage is TRBJ1-1; D is possibly TRBD1 (6 bases). This CDR3 contains 15 residues. The ends were cut back, 4 bases at V and 1 base at J, with 13 bases in the middle. The germline CDR1 and CDR2 sequences are LGHDT and YNNKEL (reference sequence). The chain's CDR3 is CASSRGQSQNTEAFF. Here the CDR3 DNA reads TGTGCCAGCAGCCGAGGACAGTCTCAGAACACTGAAGCTTTCTTT.

This clonotype was observed a few times. V usage is TRBV4-1 and J usage is TRBJ2-3; 12 nucleotides line up with TRBD2. V lost 5 bases, J lost 2 bases, and 5 bases stayed unmatched. The CDR3 is 16 amino acids. Germline V gene data show CDR1 as MGHRA and CDR2 as YSYEKL. The CDR3 DNA reads TGCGCCAGCAGCAATCGACTAGCGGGAGCCACAGATACGCAGTATTTT. Its protein product is CASSNRLAGATDTQYF.

This clonotype was seen more than once but under ten times. CDR3 coding DNA: TGCGCCAGCAGCCAAGGGACAGCCACCTACAATGAGCAGTTCTTC. Protein sequence: CASSQGTATYNEQFF. The chain couples TRBV4-1 to TRBJ2-1; D is possibly TRBD1 (6 bases). Germline assignment: CDR1 MGHRA and CDR2 YSYEKL. The CDR3 contains 15 residues. V dropped 1 base and J dropped 2 bases, with 9 bases sitting between them.

This clonotype was observed a handful of times. The chain combines TRBV27 with TRBJ2-2; tentatively, D is TRBD1 or TRBD2 (6 bases each). Germline loops: CDR1 MNHEY, CDR2 SMNVEV (reference sequence). The V end was cut by 7 bases, the J end by 2 bases, with 14 bases between. The CDR3 extends over 15 amino acids. CDR3 nucleotides: TGTGCCAGCAAACGGGGGCAGGTTAACACCGGGGAGCTGTTTTTT. Its protein product is CASKRGQVNTGELFF.

The rearrangement uses TRBV12-3 or TRBV12-4 and TRBJ1-2, with 7 bases identical to TRBD1. The CDR3 extends over 12 amino acids. With 6 bases clipped from V and 6 bases from J, the junction kept 4 bases outside the gene matches. The CDR3 DNA reads TGTGCCAGCAGGTGGACAGGTCATGGCTACACCTTC. This gives the protein CASRWTGHGYTF.

The J gene is TRBJ2-7, the V gene TRBV6-5, with TRBD1 matching 7 bases. With 6 bases clipped from V and 2 bases from J, the junction kept 10 bases outside the gene matches. CDR1 and CDR2 from the germline V gene are MNHEY and SVGAGI. The CDR3 runs to 15 residues. CDR3 sequence reads: CASSFHRGPAYEQYF. The CDR3 coding sequence is TGTGCCAGCAGCTTCCACAGGGGCCCCGCCTACGAGCAGTACTTC.

This clonotype was seen at least ten times. The chain couples TRBV29-1 to TRBJ2-1; D perhaps matches TRBD1 (6 bases). Germline V lookup: CDR1 SQVTM, CDR2 ANQGSEA. Trimming removed 0 bases from V and 4 bases from J, with 16 bases in between. The CDR3 spans 16 residues. For the CDR3, the DNA is TGCAGCGTTGAAGATCAGGCAGGGGCCCTTTACAATGAGCAGTTCTTC. It yields the protein CSVEDQAGALYNEQFF.

This clonotype was recorded at least ten times. The chain recombines TRBV27 with TRBJ2-1, with D possibly TRBD2 on 5 matching bases. This CDR3 has 16 residues. The V gene lost 6 bases and the J gene lost 6 bases, with 21 bases spanning the gap. The V gene's germline CDR1 is MNHEY and CDR2 SMNVEV (reference sequence). CDR3 in DNA: TGTGCCAGCAGCCTCTTTCGGGGTCTTCCCCTCAATGAGCAGTTCTTC. Residues: CASSLFRGLPLNEQFF.

This sequence joins TRBV5-1 and TRBJ2-3; weak D call: TRBD1 (5 bases). The germline gives CDR1 SGHRS, CDR2 YFSETQ. The CDR3 extends over 14 amino acids. The ends were cut back, 4 bases at V and 5 bases at J, with 14 bases in the middle. The CDR3 DNA sequence: TGCGCCAGCAGCCTGGGGCTTCAGGGAGATACGCAGTATTTT. Translating it yields CASSLGLQGDTQYF.